The 20 T cell receptor beta chains below were found in one sample sequenced in a study of OX40 agonist ivuxolimab in advanced cancers. Clones were sequenced by immunoSEQ multiplex PCR, and TCRdb holds only the in-frame ones, with some missing. The repertoire consists of 53,000 or so clones, with around 77% occurring once and the leading ten covering approximately 2%. The material sequenced was CD4+ or CD8+ T cells sorted from blood, taken in a trial of the OX40 agonist ivuxolimab. Receptors originate from an adult with an advanced solid tumor such as melanoma, head and neck, liver or kidney cancer.

As concerns this clone: A read error may account for a junction end that differs from germline. The genes are TRBV15 and TRBJ2-5; 8 bases match TRBD2. CDR3 size: 16 residues. Germline-derived CDR1 and CDR2 are LNHNV and YYDKDF (reference sequence). CDR3 amino acids: CAASSPTGGARETQYF. The CDR3 region has the DNA TGTGCCGCCAGCAGTCCGACGGGGGGGGCCCGGGAGACCCAGTACTTC.

This clone is medium-sized by share. The chain joins TRBV5-1 to TRBJ1-4, with D unresolved. The V and J ends lost 4 bases and 4 bases respectively, with 11 bases between them. The V gene's germline CDR1 is SGHRS and CDR2 YFSETQ. This CDR3 is built from 14 residues. The CDR3: CASSQWQDNEKLFF. As DNA, the CDR3 is TGCGCCAGCAGCCAGTGGCAAGATAATGAAAAACTGTTTTTT.

The chain combines TRBV6-6 with TRBJ2-3; the D gene is possibly TRBD1 (6 bases). V shed 4 bases and J shed 5 bases, with 10 bases lying between them. The CDR3 runs 13 residues. Germline loops: CDR1 MNHNY, CDR2 SVGAGI (reference sequence). The CDR3 loop is CASSFTGIDTQYF. CDR3 DNA sequence: TGTGCCAGCAGTTTCACAGGGATAGATACGCAGTATTTT.

This clone was seen once. The gene calls are TRBV30 and TRBJ1-2; 9 bases match TRBD1. The CDR3 has 14 residues. V was pared by 3 bases and J by 2 bases, with 4 bases of the junction left unmatched. CDR1 is GTSNPN, CDR2 SVGIG, per germline (reference sequence). CDR3: CAWRRDRVNYGYTF. In DNA, the CDR3 is TGTGCCTGGAGAAGGGACAGGGTCAACTATGGCTACACCTTC.

By sample fraction, this clone is medium-sized. The rearrangement joins TRBV28 to TRBJ1-5; no clear D. V lost 3 bases and J lost 2, with 8 bases in between. Germline loops: CDR1 MDHEN, CDR2 SYDVKM. The CDR3 extends over 14 amino acids. CDR3 coding DNA: TGTGCCAGCAGTTTTTGGGTAGGCAATCAGCCCCAGCATTTT. It translates to CASSFWVGNQPQHF.

This clone is a singleton in its sample. This rearrangement joins TRBV2 to TRBJ1-5, with 7 positions matching TRBD1. CDR3 size: 16 residues. Germline values: CDR1 SNHLY, CDR2 FYNNEI. V trimming: 6 bases; J trimming: 0 bases; junction bases outside the gene matches: 8. This CDR3 is CASRSHTGDSNQPQHF. The CDR3 coding sequence is TGTGCCAGCAGAAGCCATACAGGGGATAGCAATCAGCCCCAGCATTTT.

The rearrangement joins TRBV7-6 to TRBJ2-7, with 9 bases fitting TRBD1. From germline, CDR1 is SGHVS and CDR2 FNYEAQ. J lost 4 bases, V lost 1 base, and 5 bases had no gene match. There are 15 residues in the CDR3. The CDR3, as DNA: TGTGCCAGCAGCTTAGGGACAGGGGACCGGTACGAGCAGTACTTC. This gives the protein CASSLGTGDRYEQYF.

CDR3 bases: TGTGCCAGCAGCTTGTTGAAGGCAACTAATGAAAAACTGTTTTTT. Translation gives CASSLLKATNEKLFF. This chain connects TRBV5-6 to TRBJ1-4; unclear D gene. The CDR3 is 15 residues long. Germline assignment: CDR1 SGHDT and CDR2 YYEEEE. The germline V and J ends were trimmed by 1 base and 0 bases, with 7 bases remaining between them.

The sample holds a few counts of this clone. V and J are TRBV28 and TRBJ2-7; no clear D. The CDR3 runs to 13 residues. The V gene lost 6 bases and the J gene lost 3 bases, with 12 bases spanning the gap. Germline V CDR1 and CDR2: MDHEN, SYDVKM. The CDR3 protein is CASSPRAFYEQYF. CDR3 bases: TGTGCCAGCAGCCCTCGAGCCTTCTACGAGCAGTACTTC.

The chain carries TRBV4-1 and TRBJ2-7, with D uncertain. V dropped 3 bases and J dropped 3 bases, with 18 bases sitting between them. The CDR3 consists of 16 residues. Per the germline V gene, CDR1 is MGHRA and CDR2 is YSYEKL. CDR3 in DNA: TGCGCCAGCAGCCACCCCATCGCTAGTCTCGGCTACGAGCAGTACTTC. Translating gives CASSHPIASLGYEQYF.

The chain has TRBV10-3 and TRBJ1-5; weak D call: TRBD1 (6 bases). CDR3 length: 14 amino acids. The germline V and J ends were trimmed by 10 bases and 2 bases, with 15 bases remaining between them. Per the germline V gene, CDR1 is ENHRY and CDR2 is SYGVKD. The CDR3 spells CATLAGDGNQPQHF. Here the CDR3 DNA reads TGTGCCACCTTAGCAGGGGATGGCAATCAGCCCCAGCATTTT.

The chain recombines TRBV5-1 with TRBJ1-1; 7 positions agree with TRBD1. Unmatched junction bases numbered 9, after V lost 0 bases and J lost 4 bases. Germline CDR1 and CDR2: SGHRS and YFSETQ. This CDR3 is 16 amino acids long. CDR3 DNA sequence: TGCGCCAGCAGCTTGGTAGGGACAGACGGTTTCACTGAAGCTTTCTTT. It translates to CASSLVGTDGFTEAFF.

The chain carries TRBV30 and TRBJ2-7, with TRBD2 matching 10 bases. Per the germline V gene, CDR1 is GTSNPN and CDR2 is SVGIG (reference sequence). Trimming took 2 bases from V and 3 from J; bases not matched to a gene: 16. There are 18 residues in the CDR3. The CDR3 DNA sequence: TGTGCCTGGAGTAACGGGGAGCGGGAGGGAAGCTGGGTCTACGAGCAGTACTTC. Residues: CAWSNGEREGSWVYEQYF.

The V gene is TRBV28, the J gene TRBJ2-7; the D is unclear. Germline V gene sequence: CDR1 MDHEN, CDR2 SYDVKM. This CDR3 spans 13 amino acids. V lost 3 bases to trimming and J lost 0 bases, with 6 bases between them. CDR3 region: CASSFSTSYEQYF. The CDR3 DNA follows: TGTGCCAGCAGTTTCTCGACCTCCTACGAGCAGTACTTC.

The chain employs TRBV18 and TRBJ2-1; a possible D gene is TRBD1 (5 bases). Looked up from germline, CDR1 is KGHSH and CDR2 is LQKENI. The CDR3 is made up of 15 amino acids. V dropped 3 bases and J dropped 2 bases, with 11 bases sitting between them. The CDR3 spells CASSPQGGPYNEQFF. The CDR3, as DNA: TGTGCCAGCTCACCCCAGGGTGGGCCCTACAATGAGCAGTTCTTC.

This chain connects TRBV2 to TRBJ2-1; 8 bases fit TRBD2. Germline CDR1 reads SNHLY; CDR2 reads FYNNEI. The CDR3 is 14 residues long. With 3 bases clipped from V and 7 bases from J, the junction kept 5 bases outside the gene matches. CDR3 nucleotide sequence: TGTGCCAGCAGTGACTGGGCTAGCGGGAATGAGCAGTTCTTC. Translated: CASSDWASGNEQFF. The variable domain in full, completed from reference TRBV2 and TRBJ2-1, reads EPEVTQTPSHQVTQMGQEVILRCVPISNHLYFYWYRQILGQKVEFLVSFYNNEISEKSEIFDDQFSVERPDGSNFTLKIRSTKLEDSAMYFCASSDWASGNEQFFGPGTRLTVL.

The CDR3 reads CASSLGRSNEKLFF. CDR3 bases: TGCGCCAGCAGCTTGGGCAGAAGTAATGAAAAACTGTTTTTT. This chain uses TRBV5-1 with TRBJ1-4; D gene unclear. V shed 0 bases and J shed 4 bases, with 7 bases lying between them. Germline CDR1 SGHRS, CDR2 YFSETQ. The CDR3 totals 14 residues.

The chain has TRBV6-1 and TRBJ1-3; 11 bases align to TRBD1. The trim removed 3 bases at V and 5 bases at J, leaving 9 bases unmatched. This CDR3 has 17 residues. Germline loops: CDR1 MNHNS, CDR2 SASEGT. CDR3 sequence: CASSDRDRGAGRNTIYF. CDR3 DNA: TGTGCCAGCAGTGATCGGGACAGGGGGGCCGGGAGAAACACCATATATTTT.

V and J are TRBV14 and TRBJ2-7, with D unclear. CDR1 SGHDN and CDR2 FVKESK come from the germline V gene. The germline V and J ends were trimmed by 1 base and 6 bases, with 7 bases remaining between them. This CDR3 region has 12 residues. The CDR3 loop is CASSQGPVEQYF. The CDR3 DNA reads as TGTGCCAGCAGCCAAGGCCCAGTCGAGCAGTACTTC.

The chain recombines TRBV18 with TRBJ1-4, with TRBD1 matching over 8 bases. Germline CDR1 is KGHSH and CDR2 is LQKENI. Losses at the gene ends were 4 bases for V and 8 bases for J; bases not matched to a gene: 9. The CDR3 loop spans 15 amino acids. This CDR3 is CASSQRTGLVEKLFF. The DNA for the CDR3 is TGTGCCAGCTCACAAAGGACAGGGTTGGTCGAAAAACTGTTTTTT.